Reported below is one TCR beta chain. Its antigen remains unidentified. Sequencing of TCR beta was carried out in blood CD8+ and CD4+ T cells. It was negative isolation that provided the CD8+ and CD4+ T cells, whereas TEMRA cells were enriched by FACS. The sample belongs to a study of CD8 T cells in Susac syndrome. Reverse transcription of roughly 0.45 to 1 ug RNA used random hexamers. The method of amplification for TCR beta CDR3 was immunoSEQ multiplex PCR, covering 54 Vbeta and 13 Jbeta. TCRdb reprocessed the immunoSEQ multiplex PCR reads via MiXCR and lists one record per CDR3 protein. The table shows around 71,000 distinct CDR3 sequences, with 93% occurring only once. General observations from the study: The authors acknowledged that their TCR sequencing and HLA analysis involved a relatively small number of individuals.

The clonotype was recovered from a human donor with Susac syndrome. The specimen sequenced was CD4+ T cells from PBMCs.

In DNA, the CDR3 is TGCAGTGCTAGAGAACGACCGTCTAACTATGGCTACACCTTC. This gives the protein CSARERPSNYGYTF. The chain carries TRBV20-1 and TRBJ1-2; no definite D call. The V and J ends lost 0 bases and 0 bases respectively, with 8 bases between them. The germline V gene encodes CDR1 DFQATT and CDR2 SNEGSKA (reference sequence). The CDR3 loop spans 14 amino acids.